The next 12 T cell receptor beta chains were all read from a single sample in a study of cytomegalovirus exposure and HLA in healthy donors. In the PCR, 60 Vbeta and 13 Jbeta primers were used. Here immunoSEQ multiplex PCR was the method, and the copy in TCRdb shows in-frame clones only, minus some. The sample yields 85,000 to 130,000 clones, 75% seen once. Sequencing input: PBMCs. The receptors stem from a woman under 30 in good health and CMV-seropositive.

This clone was seen more than once but under ten times. The CDR3 DNA reads TGTGCCAGCAGTACGCAAGGGGGGGCGCGGTATGGCTACACCTTC. Translation: CASSTQGGARYGYTF. V and J are TRBV27 and TRBJ1-2; the D gene is possibly TRBD1 (6 bases). The CDR3 has 15 amino acids. Germline V CDR1 and CDR2: MNHEY, SMNVEV (reference sequence). V was shortened by 5 bases and J by 5 bases, with 18 bases between the two germline ends.

The chain carries TRBV6-4 and TRBJ1-1; tentative D call: TRBD1 (6 bases). V shed 10 bases and J shed 3 bases, with 12 bases lying between them. Germline-derived CDR1 and CDR2 are MRHNA and SNTAGT. The length of the CDR3 is 12 residues. The DNA for the CDR3 is TGTGCCACAAACAGGGTGGACACTGAAGCTTTCTTT. Amino acid sequence: CATNRVDTEAFF.

Written as DNA, the CDR3 is TGTGCCAGCAGTGACTGGACAGGGGCCTATGGCTACACCTTC. Protein sequence: CASSDWTGAYGYTF. This chain uses TRBV6-5 with TRBJ1-2; 9 bases align to TRBD1. Germline V gives CDR1 MNHEY, CDR2 SVGAGI. CDR3 length equals 14 residues. Unmatched junction bases numbered 5, after V lost 5 bases and J lost 4 bases.

The chain joins TRBV19 to TRBJ2-7, with 9 bases that match TRBD2. The CDR3 is 17 amino acids. After removal of 3 bases from V and 1 base from J, the junction contained 10 bases not matched to a gene. CDR1 is LNHDA and CDR2 is SQIVND in the germline V gene (reference sequence). In DNA form, the CDR3 reads TGTGCCAGTAGTATCCCAACAGCGGGAGGTGGATCCTACGAGCAGTACTTC. Its translation is CASSIPTAGGGSYEQYF.

CDR3 coding DNA: TGTGCCAGTAGTATACAAGACAGTTACGAGCAGTACTTC. Amino acid sequence: CASSIQDSYEQYF. The chain employs TRBV19 and TRBJ2-7, with a tentative D call TRBD1 (5 bases). From germline, CDR1 is LNHDA and CDR2 SQIVND (reference sequence). Trimming shortened V by 2 bases and J by 4 bases, and 9 bases separated the two germline ends. CDR3 size: 13 residues.

This rearrangement joins TRBV7-9 to TRBJ2-2; D is possibly TRBD2 (6 bases). CDR3 length equals 15 residues. Trimming took 1 base from V and 6 from J, leaving 12 bases between them. CDR1 and CDR2 from the germline V gene are SEHNR and FQNEAQ (reference sequence). CDR3 DNA sequence: TGTGCCAGCAGCTTAGGCCCCCCGGGGGCCGGGGAGCTGTTTTTT. Its translation is CASSLGPPGAGELFF.

The V gene is TRBV2, the J gene TRBJ2-2, with D unresolved. This CDR3 spans 13 amino acids. Germline V gene data show CDR1 as SNHLY and CDR2 as FYNNEI. The V and J ends lost 5 bases and 2 bases respectively, with 6 bases between them. DNA of the CDR3: TGTGCCAGCAGTCTAGACAACACCGGGGAGCTGTTTTTT. Its translation is CASSLDNTGELFF.

The CDR3 is CASSLAGYTTDTQYF. The CDR3, as DNA: TGCGCCAGCAGCTTGGCAGGCTATACCACAGATACGCAGTATTTT. The genes are TRBV5-1 and TRBJ2-3; D call uncertain. Trimming shortened V by 0 bases and J by 2 bases, and 10 bases separated the two germline ends. CDR3 length: 15 residues. Germline values: CDR1 SGHRS, CDR2 YFSETQ.

This clone showed up just once. Here the CDR3 reads CASSLGRGESETQYF. Written as DNA, the CDR3 is TGTGCCAGCAGCTTAGGCAGGGGCGAATCAGAGACCCAGTACTTC. J is TRBJ2-5 and V is TRBV7-2; D is possibly TRBD1 (6 bases). The CDR3 runs 15 residues. With 1 base removed from V and 4 bases from J, the gap between germline ends came to 13 bases. Germline V lookup: CDR1 SGHTA, CDR2 FQGNSA.

This clone was observed once. The chain couples TRBV4-1 to TRBJ2-7; D possibly corresponds to TRBD2 (6 bases). Trimming took off 3 bases at V and 3 bases at J, with 15 bases between the two ends. The CDR3 is made up of 15 amino acids. Germline lookup yields CDR1 MGHRA and CDR2 YSYEKL. The CDR3 loop is CASSQTGTGGYEQYF. Here the CDR3 DNA reads TGCGCCAGCAGCCAGACCGGGACTGGGGGCTACGAGCAGTACTTC.

This chain links TRBV30 with TRBJ2-2, with a possible D match to TRBD2 (6 bases). The CDR3 covers 14 residues. V was shortened by 3 bases and J by 5 bases, with 13 bases between the two germline ends. CDR1 and CDR2 (germline): GTSNPN, SVGIG (reference sequence). CDR3 in amino acids: CAWRAWLATGELFF. DNA for the CDR3: TGTGCCTGGAGGGCGTGGCTAGCGACCGGGGAGCTGTTTTTT.

J is TRBJ1-1 and V is TRBV29-1; 9 bases line up with TRBD1. In germline, CDR1 is SQVTM, CDR2 ANQGSEA. The CDR3 extends over 14 amino acids. V was pared by 0 bases and J by 5 bases, with 4 bases of the junction left unmatched. CDR3 DNA sequence: TGCAGCGTTGAAGAGGGACAGGGAAAGACTGAAGCTTTCTTT. Translated, it gives CSVEEGQGKTEAFF.